The T cell receptor beta chain under discussion was sequenced for a study of response to subunit inactivated influenza vaccine. Findings and caveats of the study: There was a suggestion from the authors that each seasonal influenza vaccination recruits few new T cells.

TCRdb reanalysed the RT-PCR reads using MiXCR and keeps one entry per CDR3 protein. The sample consists of 800,000 or so distinct CDR3 sequences, roughly 20% of them appearing once. As concerns this clonotype: Its antigen is unknown.

Germline-derived CDR1 and CDR2 are SQVTM and ANQGSEA. CDR3 size: 13 residues. Trimming shortened V by 6 bases and J by 2 bases, and 14 bases separated the two germline ends. The V and J genes are TRBV29-1 and TRBJ2-7; D gene uncertain. The source is a man aged 50 or older who received an inactivated influenza vaccine. Sequenced here: PBMCs from blood, sampled about 5 days after vaccination. In nucleotides, the CDR3 is TGCAGCGTGGCCCTTAAAAGGCCCTACGAGCAGTACTTC. Translated: CSVALKRPYEQYF.